This paragraph reports one TCR beta chain. Its antigen remains unknown. The data stem from a study of monozygotic twins with inflammatory bowel disease. General study findings and limits: Reduced clonotype sharing with other individuals was observed in IBD patients relative to healthy twins, especially with disease activity. Limited statistical power may explain no repertoire similarity difference between concordant and discordant twins.

The germline gives CDR1 ENHRY, CDR2 SYGVKD. The CDR3 extends over 15 amino acids. Template-switch reactions added UMIs with a 6-nucleotide sample barcode. Nested amplification of TCRalpha and TCRbeta cDNA involved two PCRs of around 15 and 10 cycles. No DNA is given; TCRdb re-called the 5' RACE reads and lists each CDR3 protein once. The listing records about 160,000 distinct CDR3 sequences. The sequence was obtained from a human donor with ulcerative colitis or Crohn's disease, or a healthy co-twin of an affected twin (not recorded which). The chain employs TRBV10-3 and TRBJ2-5; TCRdb calls TRBD2, which cannot be checked without DNA. Sequencing was performed on blood. CDR3 amino acids: CAISAGLAYQETQYF.